These 22 T cell receptor beta chains were sequenced from one sample in a study of CD8 T cells in Susac syndrome. RNA in amounts of about 0.5 to 1 ug was reverse transcribed with random hexamers. Via MiXCR, TCRdb re-called the immunoSEQ multiplex PCR reads, giving one row per CDR3 protein. The sample has roughly 50,000 distinct CDR3 sequences, roughly 93% seen once. Sample: CD8+ T cells from PBMCs. The receptors come from a human donor in good health.

The chain employs TRBV10-2 and TRBJ2-1, with a possible D match to TRBD2 (5 bases). CDR1 is WSHSY and CDR2 is SAAADI in the germline V gene. CDR3 length: 13 residues. With 3 bases removed from V and 6 bases from J, the gap between germline ends came to 9 bases. Written as DNA, the CDR3 is TGCGCCAGCAGTGAACTAGTGGGCAATGAGCAGTTCTTC. Its translation is CASSELVGNEQFF.

V is TRBV20-1 and J is TRBJ2-3, with 16 bases fitting TRBD2. Germline loops: CDR1 DFQATT, CDR2 SNEGSKA (reference sequence). V was pared by 5 bases and J by 5 bases, with 4 bases of the junction left unmatched. The CDR3 length is 15 residues. CDR3 amino acids: CSAPGTSGRGDTQYF. The CDR3 bases are TGCAGTGCTCCCGGGACTAGCGGGAGGGGAGATACGCAGTATTTT.

The chain employs TRBV7-9 and TRBJ2-6, with TRBD2 matching over 9 bases. V shed 7 bases, J shed 2 bases, and the junction held 12 bases outside the gene matches. The germline V gene has CDR1 SEHNR and CDR2 FQNEAQ (reference sequence). CDR3 length equals 18 residues. CDR3 region: CASTPLLAGSPGANVLTF. Here the CDR3 DNA reads TGTGCCAGCACCCCCTTGCTAGCGGGATCTCCTGGGGCCAACGTCCTGACTTTC.

V and J are TRBV7-8 and TRBJ2-7, with D possibly matching TRBD1 (5 bases). CDR3 length: 15 amino acids. Between the trimmed V and J ends, which lost 5 bases and 0 bases, there was a span of 14 bases. Germline V gives CDR1 SGHVS, CDR2 FQNEAQ. CDR3 sequence: CASSPPRVSSYEQYF. CDR3 nucleotide sequence: TGTGCCAGCAGCCCTCCCAGGGTCAGCTCCTACGAGCAGTACTTC.

The CDR3 region is CSAPGHSAEQYF. The CDR3 nucleotides are TGCAGTGCCCCGGGACACTCGGCCGAGCAGTACTTC. The genes are TRBV20-1 and TRBJ2-7; TRBD1 might be the D (6 bases). Trimming took off 6 bases at V and 6 bases at J, with 15 bases between the two ends. Germline V CDR1 and CDR2: DFQATT, SNEGSKA (reference sequence). This CDR3 comprises 12 residues.

V is TRBV29-1 and J is TRBJ1-1; D is undetermined. This CDR3 has 11 amino acids. Trimming stripped 6 bases from V and 1 base from J, with 6 bases between. Germline-derived CDR1 and CDR2 are SQVTM and ANQGSEA. The CDR3 bases are TGCAGCGTCACAGAGAACACTGAAGCTTTCTTT. This codes for CSVTENTEAFF.

This chain links TRBV7-6 with TRBJ2-2; D call uncertain. The CDR3 runs 14 residues. V lost 5 bases, J lost 0 bases, and 7 bases lay in between. Germline V gene lookup returns CDR1 SGHVS and CDR2 FNYEAQ. CDR3 loop: CASSAGPNTGELFF. CDR3 in DNA: TGTGCCAGCAGCGCCGGGCCGAACACCGGGGAGCTGTTTTTT.

The chain joins TRBV24-1 to TRBJ2-5, with 11 bases lining up with TRBD2. The germline CDR1 and CDR2 sequences are KGHDR and SFDVKD. After removal of 0 bases from V and 1 base from J, the junction contained 12 bases not matched to a gene. The CDR3 has 20 amino acids. CDR3 protein: CATSDLRYNTGTSGQETQYF. The DNA for the CDR3 is TGTGCCACCAGTGATTTGCGTTATAACACCGGGACTAGCGGCCAAGAGACCCAGTACTTC.

The V gene is TRBV15, the J gene TRBJ2-6, with a weak D call TRBD2 (5 bases). Germline values: CDR1 LNHNV, CDR2 YYDKDF (reference sequence). Between the trimmed V and J ends, which lost 0 bases and 0 bases, there was a span of 6 bases. The CDR3 is 16 amino acids. The chain's CDR3 is CATSREGDSGANVLTF. The CDR3 DNA is TGTGCCACCAGCAGAGAGGGAGACTCTGGGGCCAACGTCCTGACTTTC.

J is TRBJ2-1 and V is TRBV7-6, with D hard to call. Trimming cost V 7 bases and J 8 bases, with 21 bases left between them. Germline V gene sequence: CDR1 SGHVS, CDR2 FNYEAQ. The length of the CDR3 is 15 residues. The CDR3, as DNA: TGTGCCAGCAACCCGGACCCAGCTCCGACCGATGAGCAGTTCTTC. As protein: CASNPDPAPTDEQFF.

J is TRBJ2-1 and V is TRBV20-1; TRBD1 is a possible D gene (5 bases). V lost 1 base and J 2 bases, leaving 12 bases between the germline ends. In germline, CDR1 is DFQATT, CDR2 SNEGSKA (reference sequence). The CDR3 loop spans 15 amino acids. The CDR3 nucleotides are TGCAGTGCTAGAGCCGACAGCACAACCTACAATGAGCAGTTCTTC. It translates to CSARADSTTYNEQFF.

The chain uses TRBV2 and TRBJ2-4; D gene unclear. The V gene lost 9 bases and the J gene lost 0 bases, with 6 bases spanning the gap. This CDR3 has 12 residues. Germline V gives CDR1 SNHLY, CDR2 FYNNEI. This CDR3 is CARGLAKNIQYF. The CDR3 bases are TGTGCCAGGGGGTTAGCCAAAAACATTCAGTACTTC.

This chain links TRBV15 with TRBJ2-5, with D perhaps TRBD1 (6 bases). This CDR3 comprises 14 residues. The V gene lost 4 bases and the J gene lost 2 bases, with 11 bases spanning the gap. Germline CDR1 LNHNV, CDR2 YYDKDF (reference sequence). CDR3 in DNA: TGTGCCACCAGCACGGACCAGGGGCAAGAGACCCAGTACTTC. Its protein is CATSTDQGQETQYF.

This chain joins TRBV7-8 and TRBJ1-4, with D unclear. Germline V gene sequence: CDR1 SGHVS, CDR2 FQNEAQ. This CDR3 is built from 14 residues. Trimming took 5 bases from V and 5 from J, leaving 12 bases between them. The CDR3 nucleotides read TGTGCCAGCAGCCCCTGGGCGGCGAATGAAAAACTGTTTTTT. Its translation: CASSPWAANEKLFF. The variable domain in full, with the rest retrieved from reference TRBV7-8 and TRBJ1-4, is GAGVSQSPRYKVAKRGQDVALRCDPISGHVSLFWYQQALGQGPEFLTYFQNEAQLDKSGLPSDRFFAERPEGSVSTLKIQRTQQEDSAVYLCASSPWAANEKLFFGSGTQLSVL.

This chain links TRBV20-1 with TRBJ1-2, with 8 bases matching TRBD1. The CDR3 contains 12 residues. Germline V gene sequence: CDR1 DFQATT, CDR2 SNEGSKA (reference sequence). J gave up 3 bases and V 5 bases, and 2 bases lay outside the gene matches. The CDR3 DNA reads TGCAGTGCTCCGGACAGGGACTATGGCTACACCTTC. This encodes CSAPDRDYGYTF.

The chain joins TRBV7-2 to TRBJ2-1; 7 bases are a match to TRBD2. The CDR3 totals 10 residues. Germline V lookup: CDR1 SGHTA, CDR2 FQGNSA. The junction had 1 base not matched to a gene; V was cut back by 8 bases and J by 9 bases. CDR3 protein: CASGEGEQFF. DNA of the CDR3: TGTGCCAGCGGGGAGGGTGAGCAGTTCTTC.

This chain uses TRBV7-9 with TRBJ2-7; 8 bases fit TRBD2. The CDR3 sequence is 14 residues long. Germline V CDR1 and CDR2: SEHNR, FQNEAQ (reference sequence). V dropped 5 bases and J dropped 2; count of bases not matched to a gene: 5. The CDR3 loop is CASSPVGLAYEQYF. The DNA of the CDR3 is TGTGCCAGCAGCCCGGTGGGACTAGCCTACGAGCAGTACTTC.

The gene calls are TRBV30 and TRBJ2-2; 11 bases fit TRBD2. CDR3 length: 15 residues. V trimming: 2 bases; J trimming: 7 bases; junction bases outside the gene matches: 6. Germline V gene data show CDR1 as GTSNPN and CDR2 as SVGIG (reference sequence). The CDR3 sequence: CAWSFSGREVGELFF. CDR3 sequence (DNA): TGTGCCTGGAGTTTTAGCGGGAGGGAGGTCGGGGAGCTGTTTTTT.

The rearrangement uses TRBV6-6 and TRBJ2-7; 10 nucleotides line up with TRBD2. The trim removed 4 bases at V and 5 bases at J, leaving 5 bases unmatched. Germline lookup yields CDR1 MNHNY and CDR2 SVGAGI (reference sequence). CDR3 size: 14 residues. Written as DNA, the CDR3 is TGTGCCAGCAGTTCTAGCGGGAGACCACACGAGCAGTACTTC. Residues: CASSSSGRPHEQYF.

This clonotype was found once. This chain links TRBV28 with TRBJ2-3, with D perhaps matching TRBD2 (7 bases). The V and J ends lost 6 bases and 4 bases respectively, with 17 bases between them. In germline, CDR1 is MDHEN, CDR2 SYDVKM. The CDR3 consists of 15 residues. The DNA for the CDR3 is TGTGCCAGCAGAAACCCTGGGGGGGGGCCAGATACGCAGTATTTT. Its translation is CASRNPGGGPDTQYF.

The V call is TRBV15, the J call TRBJ2-2; weak D call: TRBD2 (5 bases). Germline assignment: CDR1 LNHNV and CDR2 YYDKDF (reference sequence). The germline V and J ends were trimmed by 5 bases and 0 bases, with 7 bases remaining between them. This CDR3 is 14 amino acids long. CDR3 protein: CATSDGANTGELFF. DNA for the CDR3: TGTGCCACCAGCGACGGGGCGAACACCGGGGAGCTGTTTTTT. Filled out from reference TRBV15 and TRBJ2-2, the complete variable domain reads DAMVIQNPRYQVTQFGKPVTLSCSQTLNHNVMYWYQQKSSQAPKLLFHYYDKDFNNEADTPDNFQSRRPNTSFCFLDIRSPGLGDTAMYLCATSDGANTGELFFGEGSRLTVL.

The gene calls are TRBV19 and TRBJ2-1; 10 bases match TRBD2. The germline gives CDR1 LNHDA, CDR2 SQIVND (reference sequence). Trimming cost V 4 bases and J 0 bases; bases outside gene matches: 6. CDR3 size: 17 residues. For the CDR3, the DNA is TGTGCCAGTAGTAAAGAACTAGCGGGATACTCCTACAATGAGCAGTTCTTC. It encodes CASSKELAGYSYNEQFF.